This T cell receptor beta chain was sequenced in a study of blood T cells in healthy people across ages. Overall study results and limits: Older individuals had lower TCR beta diversity per million T cells (the decline was roughly linear). Samples with more naive T cells showed higher observed beta diversity.

Points on this clonotype: Its cognate antigen is unknown.

A second PCR, run for about 7 to 11 cycles, used a sample-barcoded 5' primer plus a J-beta primer mix. Each cDNA molecule carried a tag from a template-switch adaptor that contained 12 random nucleotides. TCRdb itself ran the 5' RACE reads through MiXCR, one entry per CDR3 protein. The sample shows around 650,000 distinct CDR3 sequences, less than 45% of them seen only once. The extraction recovered at least 5 micrograms of total RNA per sample. This CDR3 is 17 amino acids long. With 0 bases clipped from V and 2 bases from J, the junction kept 8 bases outside the gene matches. The sequence came from an elderly man in good health. The chain has TRBV12-3 or TRBV12-4 and TRBJ1-1; the match to TRBD1 covers 8 bases. The source material was blood. The CDR3 protein is CASSLARLDRANTEAFF. The DNA for the CDR3 is TGTGCCAGCAGTTTAGCCCGATTGGACAGGGCCAACACTGAAGCTTTCTTT.